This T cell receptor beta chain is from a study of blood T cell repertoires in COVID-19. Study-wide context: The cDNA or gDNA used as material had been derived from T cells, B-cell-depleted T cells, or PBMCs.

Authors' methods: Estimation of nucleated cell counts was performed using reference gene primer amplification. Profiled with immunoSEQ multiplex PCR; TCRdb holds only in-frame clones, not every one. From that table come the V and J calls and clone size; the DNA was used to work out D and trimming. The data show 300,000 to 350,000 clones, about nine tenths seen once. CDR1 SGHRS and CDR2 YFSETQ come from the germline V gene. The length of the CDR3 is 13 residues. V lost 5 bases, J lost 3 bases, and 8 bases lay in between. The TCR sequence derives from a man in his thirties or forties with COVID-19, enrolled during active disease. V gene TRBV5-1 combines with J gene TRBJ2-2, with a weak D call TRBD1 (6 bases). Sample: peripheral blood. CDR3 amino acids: CASRTGDTGELFF. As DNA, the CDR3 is TGCGCCAGCAGGACAGGCGACACCGGGGAGCTGTTTTTT. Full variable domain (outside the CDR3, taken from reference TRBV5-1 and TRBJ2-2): KAGVTQTPRYLIKTRGQQVTLSCSPISGHRSVSWYQQTPGQGLQFLFEYFSETQRNKGNFPGRFSGRQFSNSRSEMNVSTLELGDSALYLCASRTGDTGELFFGEGSRLTVL.